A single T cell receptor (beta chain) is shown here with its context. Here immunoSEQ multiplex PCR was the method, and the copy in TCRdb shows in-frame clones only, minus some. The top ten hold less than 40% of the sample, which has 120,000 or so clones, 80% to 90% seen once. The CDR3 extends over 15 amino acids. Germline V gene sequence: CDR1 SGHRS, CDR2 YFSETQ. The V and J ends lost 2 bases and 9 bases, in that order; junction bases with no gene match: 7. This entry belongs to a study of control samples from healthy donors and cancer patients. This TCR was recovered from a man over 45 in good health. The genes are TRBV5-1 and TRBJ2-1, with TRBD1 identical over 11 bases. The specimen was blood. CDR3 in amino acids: CASSFGTGGLGEQFF. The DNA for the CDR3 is TGCGCCAGCAGCTTCGGGACAGGGGGTCTCGGTGAGCAGTTCTTC. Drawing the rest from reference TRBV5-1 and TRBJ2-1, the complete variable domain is KAGVTQTPRYLIKTRGQQVTLSCSPISGHRSVSWYQQTPGQGLQFLFEYFSETQRNKGNFPGRFSGRQFSNSRSEMNVSTLELGDSALYLCASSFGTGGLGEQFFGPGTRLTVL.